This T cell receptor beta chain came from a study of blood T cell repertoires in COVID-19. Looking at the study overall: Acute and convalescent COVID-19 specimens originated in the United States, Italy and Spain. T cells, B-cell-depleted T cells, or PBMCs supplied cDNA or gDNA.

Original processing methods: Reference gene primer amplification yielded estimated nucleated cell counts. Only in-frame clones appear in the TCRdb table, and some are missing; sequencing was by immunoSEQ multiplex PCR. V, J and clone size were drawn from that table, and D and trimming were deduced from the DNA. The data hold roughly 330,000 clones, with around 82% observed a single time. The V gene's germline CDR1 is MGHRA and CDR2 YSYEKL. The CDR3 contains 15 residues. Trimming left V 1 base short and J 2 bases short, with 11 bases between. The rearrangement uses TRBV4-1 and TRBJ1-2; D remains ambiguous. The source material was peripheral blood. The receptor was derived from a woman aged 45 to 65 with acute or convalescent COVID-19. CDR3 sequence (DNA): TGCGCCAGCAGCCAAGGGAGTGACTCAAACTATGGCTACACCTTC. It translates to CASSQGSDSNYGYTF.